The entry that follows covers one T cell receptor (beta chain) sequence. A sample-barcoded 5' primer and a J-beta primer mix were used in a second PCR of roughly 6 to 11 cycles. TCRdb recomputed calls from the 5' RACE reads with MiXCR, one row per CDR3 protein. The table records roughly 800,000 distinct CDR3 sequences, over 45% of them present only once. These data are taken from a study of blood T cells in healthy people across ages. The specimen was blood. The receptor's source is a man aged 25-40 years in good health.

This chain's CDR3 is CASTPARGREQYF. CDR3 DNA sequence: TGTGCCAGCACTCCAGCGAGGGGTCGCGAGCAGTACTTC. The chain is built from TRBV7-2 and TRBJ2-5, with D possibly called TRBD1 or TRBD2 (5 bases each). The J call may be faulty, since TRBJ2-7 better matches the DNA end. Germline V lookup: CDR1 SGHTA, CDR2 FQGNSA. This CDR3 region has 13 residues.